This T cell receptor (beta chain) was observed in a study of T cell responses to AZD1222 COVID-19 vaccine. Overall study context: Analysis merged second doses at about 4 or about 12 weeks.

Deletions cut 5 bases from V and 6 bases from J, with 14 bases between. This CDR3 is built from 15 residues. Germline assignment: CDR1 SEHNR and CDR2 FQNEAQ (reference sequence). Study findings and constraints: After two AZD1222 doses, spike-specific TCR breadth and depth rose versus day 0. Researchers report vaccine-associated CD4 TCRs spanning spike, with dominance at 160-218 and 743-854.

TCRdb's table, derived via immunoSEQ multiplex PCR, lists solely in-frame clones and lacks some. Seen here are more than 85,000 clones, around nine tenths observed once, and the top ten hold around 3.2%. Regarding this clone: Its antigen is still unknown.

This rearrangement joins TRBV7-9 to TRBJ1-6, with unresolved D. The sequences come from peripheral blood, collected on day 0 of AZD1222 vaccination. This TCR came from an adult in good health. CDR3 in DNA: TGTGCCAGCAGCAACCAACCGGGGAGTAATTCACCCCTCCACTTT. Residues: CASSNQPGSNSPLHF.